The clone carrying this TCR beta chain occurred once. A second roughly 7 to 12 cycle PCR used barcoded and J-beta primers. TCRdb re-derived calls from the 5' RACE reads in MiXCR, one entry per CDR3 protein. Among over 1,300,000 distinct CDR3 sequences listed, approximately 59% were seen once. This sample is drawn from a study of blood T cells in healthy people across ages. In germline, CDR1 is MNHEY, CDR2 SMNVEV (reference sequence). This CDR3 is built from 15 residues. The J segment lost 7 bases and the V segment lost 3 bases, leaving 9 bases of the junction unmatched. The V call is TRBV27, the J call TRBJ1-2; 9 bases are a match to TRBD1. The specimen was blood. The receptor comes from a man between 18 and 35 years old in good health. The CDR3 region is CASSLGTGRGTGYTF. CDR3 DNA sequence: TGTGCCAGCAGTTTGGGGACAGGGCGAGGGACTGGCTACACCTTC.